Sequencing of this TCR beta chain was carried out in a study of blood T cell repertoires in COVID-19. Study as a whole: Acute and convalescent COVID-19 samples came from the United States, Italy and Spain. The cDNA or gDNA used as material had been derived from T cells, B-cell-depleted T cells, or PBMCs.

Germline values: CDR1 ENHRY, CDR2 SYGVKD. The CDR3 extends over 14 amino acids. Trimming removed 4 bases at V and 1 base at J, with 9 bases between. In the source study's methods: Amplification from reference gene primers served as the basis for estimated nucleated cell counts. The table came from immunoSEQ multiplex PCR; TCRdb's copy has only in-frame clones and leaves some out. That table furnishes V, J and clone size, whereas the DNA furnished D and trimming. The sample includes about 52,000 clones, roughly 86% of them seen just once. The chain uses TRBV10-3 and TRBJ2-3; D remains ambiguous. Sequencing input: peripheral blood. The receptor was isolated from a man older than 75 with active or convalescent COVID-19. The CDR3, as DNA: TGTGCCATCAGTGGGTTGGGCCGCACAGATACGCAGTATTTT. It encodes CAISGLGRTDTQYF.